This TCR beta chain was profiled in a study of T-cell reconstitution after alpha-beta-depleted transplantation in children. General study points: Some patients owed their high day-60 TCRbeta diversity to surviving recipient T cells and thymic progenitors.

As concerns this clonotype: Its specificity is unknown.

The CDR3 runs 14 residues. The germline gives CDR1 MDHEN, CDR2 SYDVKM. Trimming shortened V by 5 bases and J by 6 bases, and 14 bases separated the two germline ends. TCRbeta library construction was performed incorporating unique molecular identifiers. TCRdb re-called the PCR reads with MiXCR, one entry per CDR3 protein. The sample has more than 400,000 distinct CDR3 sequences; about 45% are singletons. The chain employs TRBV28 and TRBJ2-1, with TRBD1 as a possible D gene (5 bases). The starting material was PBMCs, obtained before TCRalphabeta/CD19-depleted stem cell transplant. The clonotype originates from a girl aged 2-10 years with aplastic anemia, due to receive a stem cell transplant. CDR3 coding DNA: TGTGCCAGCAGTCCAGGGATTCCGGGCAATGAGCAGTTCTTC. It is translated as CASSPGIPGNEQFF. Drawing the rest from reference TRBV28 and TRBJ2-1, the complete variable domain is DVKVTQSSRYLVKRTGEKVFLECVQDMDHENMFWYRQDPGLGLRLIYFSYDVKMKEKGDIPEGYSVSREKKERFSLILESASTNQTSMYLCASSPGIPGNEQFFGPGTRLTVL.